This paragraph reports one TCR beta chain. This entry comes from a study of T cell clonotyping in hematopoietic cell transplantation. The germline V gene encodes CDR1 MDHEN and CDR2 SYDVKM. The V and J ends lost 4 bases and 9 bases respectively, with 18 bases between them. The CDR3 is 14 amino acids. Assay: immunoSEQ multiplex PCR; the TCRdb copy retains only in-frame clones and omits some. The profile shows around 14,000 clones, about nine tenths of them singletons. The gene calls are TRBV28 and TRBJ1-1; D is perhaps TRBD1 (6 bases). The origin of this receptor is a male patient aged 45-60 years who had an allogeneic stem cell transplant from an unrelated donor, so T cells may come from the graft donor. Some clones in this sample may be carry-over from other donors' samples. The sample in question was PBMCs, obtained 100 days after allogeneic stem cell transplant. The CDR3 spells CASSSTGPVSKAFF. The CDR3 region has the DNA TGTGCCAGCAGTTCAACAGGGCCCGTCAGTAAAGCTTTCTTT.